This T cell receptor (beta chain) was obtained from a study of cytomegalovirus exposure and HLA in healthy donors (dated by TCRdb to about 2017). Background on the whole study: An earlier analysis of about 530 of the donors reported about 260 Gb of sequence data and 90 million to 120 million unique TCR beta sequences obtained from roughly 170 million T cells. An early release that covered roughly 600 HLA-typed donors contained about 290 gigabases of sequencing data and 85 million to 100 million unique TCR sequences. Of the roughly 400 genotyped donors, approximately 82% fell in the genetic ancestry cluster associated with self-reported Caucasian donors. The aim of the study was to test whether cataloging public T cell receptors could identify signatures of past pathogen exposure. Using immunosequencing, the study profiled T cell repertoires from 666 subjects and related those repertoires to cytomegalovirus serostatus. In addition to the first cohort of 666 subjects, a separate validation cohort of 120 different subjects was used. High-throughput TCR immunosequencing, statistical association of individual TCRs with disease status, and machine learning were combined to predict cytomegalovirus infection status. A later analysis re-analyzed previously published TCR beta repertoires from roughly 600 donors and added high-resolution HLA genotyping to study TCR occurrence patterns. In the later analysis, no new phenotypic data were used to find candidate immune exposures; instead, reliance was placed on TCR beta sequences and their occurrence across donors. An earlier analysis of 500 to 650 of the donors applied high-throughput TCR beta sequencing to assess whether each TCR beta V gene segment acted as functional or pseudogenic. Donor age, sex, ethnicity and CMV serostatus were compiled alongside the repertoire data. Genome-wide SNP genotypes for about 55% of the 666 donors were used in a later genetic analysis, which treated that subset as a discovery cohort. All discovery cohort repertoires had been generated on a single sequencing platform. Class I and class II HLA loci were covered by the typing at four-digit resolution. The number of typed donors differed by locus: 629-630 for A, B, C, DRB1 and DQB1; some 500 for DQA1; 606 for DPA1; and roughly 470 for DPB1. Because of strong linkage in the cohort, roughly five DR-DQ haplotypes were treated as single units for association and clustering. Among almost 400 genotyped donors of the cohort, an average of around 240,000 unique TCR beta nucleotide sequences were sequenced per donor, roughly a sixth of them non-productive. The paper's findings and limits, for the study overall: A later analysis found that HLA-associated TCR beta chains were more clonally expanded and had lower generation probabilities than equally common non-associated chains. While some public TCRs were present in many individuals, most TCR sequences turned up only very rarely across donors. A group of highly shared sequence variants was considered likely to be a technical artifact of the sequencing pipeline. A few of the identified cytomegalovirus-associated TCR beta chains were confirmed in vitro to be specific for cytomegalovirus antigens. A further reported finding was that TCR beta sequences accurately predicted the HLA-A and HLA-B alleles for most subjects in the first cohort. HLA typing was unavailable for some donors at each locus, so association tests used only the typed subset. According to a later genetic analysis, donors in an Asian-associated ancestry cluster had fewer N-insertions in productive TCRs than the approximately 650-donor mean. The study gave a list of 150 to 200 TCR beta chains associated with cytomegalovirus. A later genetic analysis associated a missense DCLRE1C variant with V-gene and J-gene trimming of TCR beta chains, and an independent cohort replicated the association. Because counts were too low, seventeen rarely observed V segments, including chromosome 9 orphons, were left out of the earlier analysis of 587 of the donors. According to the authors, the approach could potentially be generalized to other disease states and immunological phenotypes. In an earlier analysis of around 600 of the donors, most TCR beta V segments appeared in productive rearrangements about 90% or about 30% of the time, broadly matching IMGT annotations. The presence/absence analyses assumed that sequencing depth was roughly uniform across donors, and that assumption may not be true. The classifier was reported to diagnose cytomegalovirus status with high specificity and sensitivity in both the original and validation cohorts. When HLA alleles, especially DR and DQ, strongly co-occurred, attributing TCR associations to individual alleles was difficult. This cohort had only TCR beta chains sequenced, and the lack of alpha or paired-chain data limited which features could be detected. Correlated functional status among segregating V segments might reflect linkage disequilibrium, but an unknown experimental factor could not be ruled out. Specific HLA alleles were associated with roughly 17,000 TCR beta sequences at a false discovery rate of 0.05 in a later analysis. Most CMV-associated TCR beta chains appeared to be HLA-restricted in a later analysis, and the HLA associations seemed to be driven largely by CMV exposure. Some IMGT-functional V segments, including TRBV6-2 and TRBV6-3, could not be distinguished by the 87-base-pair reads and were therefore excluded. In a later analysis, several top co-occurrence clusters were reported to appear linked to parvovirus B19, influenza, CMV and Epstein-Barr virus. Immune exposure information for the cohort was limited to CMV serostatus. In a later analysis, the rate of TCR association differed among HLA loci, with DRB1 alleles having the most associated TCRs and HLA-C alleles having the fewest.

Spanning cysteine to phenylalanine, the CDR3 consists of 13 amino acids. CDR3 DNA only is kept here, 39 bases in frame from base 1. Via the germline V gene, CDR1 is ENHRY and CDR2 SYGVKD. The junction carries 14 bases between V and J, which are trimmed by 8 bases and 3 bases respectively. The cohort consisted of 600 or so healthy bone marrow donors. At the time of sampling, all cohort members were nominally healthy, though unrecorded immune exposures were likely present. Of the approximately 610 cohort members, fewer than 300 had positive CMV serostatus and fewer than 450 had negative CMV serostatus, and CMV serostatus was not recorded for the donor. Each donor provided a peripheral blood sample, and peripheral blood mononuclear cells were used for TCR beta sequencing. The Qiagen DNeasy Blood Extraction Kit was used to extract genomic DNA from the blood cell samples. A note on this clone: The target of this receptor is not known. The sample holds no much larger clone one base away, and base qualities are not on file.

The library was obtained by the immunoSEQ multiplex PCR assay. For the multiplex PCR, a mixture combining 60 forward primers for TCR Vbeta segments and 13 reverse primers for TCR Jbeta segments was used. The CDR3 region of rearranged TCR beta genes was amplified from genomic DNA with a multiplex PCR assay. Amplified TCR beta libraries were sequenced as 87-base-pair reads on the Illumina HiSeq System. The paper's processing steps were these. A later analysis counted around 72 million unique TCR beta chains across the 600 to 850 repertoires, and about 10 million of these chains were shared by at least two donors. Raw reads were error-corrected and collapsed into unique sequences with a nearest-neighbor algorithm that merged closely related sequences to remove PCR and sequencing errors. Alignment of CDR3 sequences to IMGT reference sequences was used to assign V, D and J gene segments. Each retained sequence needed at least a six-nucleotide match to both a V gene segment and a J gene segment. Rearrangements were classified as productive when the CDR3 lacked stop codons and remained in frame with V and J, and all other rearrangements were classified as non-productive. CDR3 was defined according to IMGT convention as the region running from the second conserved V-encoded cysteine to the conserved J-encoded phenylalanine. The earlier analysis of 587 of the donors excluded any sequence lacking an unambiguous match to a single V gene segment. An earlier analysis of 500 to 700 of the donors classified V segments as functional when productive rearrangements were above 56.7% and as segregating when the standard deviation between donors was above 5%. To diagnose cytomegalovirus status from the catalog of TCR beta chain sequences, a statistical classification framework was built. A later analysis assigned V and J genes by comparing TCR nucleotide sequences with IMGT/GENE-DB human TR gene sequences. Using the TCRdist pipeline, a later analysis assigned CDR3 sequences along with most-parsimonious VDJ recombination scenarios. A later analysis defined each TCR beta chain by its CDR3 amino acid sequence plus V-gene family, and excluded reads lacking a unique V-gene family. A later analysis removed 600 or so highly shared, low-generation-probability nucleotide sequences to deal with suspected cross-contamination and a sequencing artifact. In a later analysis, a clonal expansion index for each public chain was calculated from normalized within-repertoire ranks of inferred template counts. A later analysis computed generation probabilities with a VDJ recombination model fitted to out-of-frame rearrangements, and checked the results against IGoR. Hypergeometric tests were used in a later analysis to score TCR-TCR, TCR-HLA and TCR-CMV co-occurrence, with a repertoire-size bias correction applied to the TCR pairs. In a later analysis, false discovery rates were estimated by permuting HLA or CMV assignments 20 times. In a later analysis, co-occurring TCRs were grouped with DBSCAN, and TCRdist sequence similarity was added when clustering was performed within HLA-allele-positive subsets. Co-occurrence clustering excluded repertoires with fewer than 30,000 or more than 120,000 public chains, plus five with anomalous nucleotide sharing. TCRdb took this table from immuneACCESS and kept in-frame rearrangements with V and J called. Such tables lack part of the clones; where checked against another copy, unresolved V genes explain under half of the gap, and the rest is unexplained. D and trimming come from the DNA, and the V and J calls and clone size come from that table. The sample table contains fewer than 150,000 clones; only one count was recorded for around three quarters of them. The ten largest account for 3.5% to 4% of the sample.

The rearrangement combines TRBV10-3 with TRBJ2-7; the D gene is not confidently resolved. Sequenced: PBMCs. The receptor was derived from a human donor in good health. Here is the DNA: TGTGCCATCCGACAAGTCGCCCTCTACGAGCAGTACTTC. Translated, this is CAIRQVALYEQYF.